The 31 T cell receptor beta chains below were found in one sample sequenced in a study of Ad26.COV2.S vaccination and SARS-CoV-2 variants. Clones were read by immunoSEQ multiplex PCR, and TCRdb kept only the in-frame ones, dropping some. The profile shows 500,000 or so clones, around 88% of them singletons. Treatment noted: around 19 received Ad26.COV2.S at low or high dose, single or two shots; several received placebo; per-sample allocation not given. Sampling occurred on day 63 after the first vaccine or placebo injection. The sample consisted of peripheral blood, taken in a trial of Ad26.COV2.S vaccine versus placebo. These receptors were taken from a person aged 18-60 years who received the Ad26.COV2.S COVID-19 vaccine or a placebo.

The CDR3 coding sequence is TGTGCCAGCAGCCAAAAAGTAGGCGCGAACACTGAAGCTTTCTTT. Protein product: CASSQKVGANTEAFF. The V call is TRBV3-1 (or the pseudogene TRBV3-2), the J call TRBJ1-1; D uncertain. The CDR3 covers 15 residues. Germline CDR1 is LGHDT and CDR2 is YNNKEL (reference sequence). V was shortened by 2 bases and J by 1 base, with 11 bases between the two germline ends.

This sequence joins TRBV7-9 and TRBJ1-4; a weak D match, TRBD1 (6 bases). The CDR3 loop spans 16 amino acids. Germline CDR1 is SEHNR and CDR2 is FQNEAQ (reference sequence). V shed 1 base and J shed 6 bases, with 15 bases lying between them. CDR3: CASSLDGLKGDEKLFF. The DNA of the CDR3 is TGTGCCAGCAGCTTAGACGGACTAAAGGGGGATGAAAAACTGTTTTTT.

The CDR3: CASSLGRAKGNEQFF. The CDR3 DNA reads TGTGCCAGCAGCTTAGGCAGGGCGAAGGGCAATGAGCAGTTCTTC. The rearrangement joins TRBV7-9 to TRBJ2-1; D is perhaps TRBD1 (5 bases). This CDR3 region has 15 residues. Germline V gene data show CDR1 as SEHNR and CDR2 as FQNEAQ (reference sequence). Trimming left V 1 base short and J 6 bases short, with 13 bases between.

The rearrangement links TRBV2 to TRBJ2-5; 9 nucleotides agree with TRBD2. Germline trimming cut 3 bases from V and 4 bases from J; bases unmatched to any gene: 6. There are 15 residues in the CDR3. The V gene's germline CDR1 is SNHLY and CDR2 FYNNEI. As DNA, the CDR3 is TGTGCCAGCAGTGATGGCGGGAGGGCCGGAGAGACCCAGTACTTC. It translates to CASSDGGRAGETQYF.

The rearrangement links TRBV24-1 to TRBJ2-7, with D possibly being TRBD1 or TRBD2 (5 bases each). The CDR3 covers 13 residues. CDR1 and CDR2 (germline): KGHDR, SFDVKD. V was shortened by 7 bases and J by 5 bases, with 14 bases between the two germline ends. CDR3 region: CATRGDVGDEQYF. As DNA, the CDR3 is TGTGCCACCAGGGGGGACGTTGGGGACGAGCAGTACTTC.

V and J are TRBV6-2 or TRBV6-3 and TRBJ2-7; no firm D call. Trimming pared 0 bases from V and 3 bases from J, leaving 9 bases between. CDR3 length equals 14 residues. CDR1 MNHEY and CDR2 SVGEGT come from the germline V gene. CDR3 in amino acids: CASSYSGTYYEQYF. CDR3 DNA sequence: TGTGCCAGCAGTTACTCGGGCACCTACTACGAGCAGTACTTC.

V usage is TRBV28 and J usage is TRBJ2-5; D is possibly TRBD2 (5 bases). Germline V lookup: CDR1 MDHEN, CDR2 SYDVKM. The CDR3 is 14 residues long. Trimming removed 3 bases from V and 4 bases from J, with 12 bases in between. CDR3 region: CASSFLAMGETQYF. Written as DNA, the CDR3 is TGTGCCAGCAGTTTCCTAGCCATGGGAGAGACCCAGTACTTC.

The chain has TRBV2 and TRBJ2-1; 12 bases are a match to TRBD2. After removal of 6 bases from V and 12 bases from J, the junction contained 12 bases not matched to a gene. Germline CDR1 is SNHLY and CDR2 is FYNNEI. CDR3 length: 15 amino acids. The chain's CDR3 is CASRELAGGFGVQFF. In DNA, the CDR3 is TGTGCCAGCAGGGAACTAGCGGGAGGCTTCGGGGTGCAGTTCTTC.

The chain carries TRBV19 and TRBJ2-6; D call uncertain. The CDR3 runs 15 residues. CDR1 and CDR2 from the germline V gene are LNHDA and SQIVND (reference sequence). V lost 0 bases and J lost 3, with 6 bases in between. The CDR3 coding sequence is TGTGCCAGTAGTATAGAGGGAATTGGGGCCAACGTCCTGACTTTC. It yields the protein CASSIEGIGANVLTF.

The chain recombines TRBV28 with TRBJ2-2, with TRBD1 as a possible D gene (7 bases). Germline CDR1 reads MDHEN; CDR2 reads SYDVKM. CDR3 length: 17 amino acids. V was clipped by 6 bases and J by 5 bases, with 22 bases between them. CDR3 in DNA: TGTGCCAGCAGCTCGATAGAGGGGGCGCGGGGAACCGGGGAGCTGTTTTTT. It yields the protein CASSSIEGARGTGELFF.

The chain employs TRBV4-1 and TRBJ2-1; a weak D match, TRBD1 (6 bases). V was cut by 2 bases and J by 3 bases, with 8 bases left in between. From germline, CDR1 is MGHRA and CDR2 YSYEKL. The CDR3 length is 14 residues. CDR3 amino acids: CASSQRQDYNEQFF. In DNA, the CDR3 is TGCGCCAGCAGCCAACGACAGGACTACAATGAGCAGTTCTTC.

The gene calls are TRBV7-9 and TRBJ1-5; no clear D gene. V lost 1 base and J lost 3, with 10 bases in between. Looked up from germline, CDR1 is SEHNR and CDR2 is FQNEAQ (reference sequence). CDR3 length: 15 residues. CDR3 in DNA: TGTGCCAGCAGCTTAGACGGCCAGATCAATCAGCCCCAGCATTTT. It codes for CASSLDGQINQPQHF.

V is TRBV28 and J is TRBJ1-1; TRBD1 matches at 11 bases. V dropped 4 bases and J dropped 1; count of bases not matched to a gene: 8. The CDR3 runs 17 residues. CDR1 and CDR2 from the germline V gene are MDHEN and SYDVKM. Here the CDR3 DNA reads TGTGCCAGCAGTTCTTTCGGGACAGGGGGTAGGAACACTGAAGCTTTCTTT. It encodes CASSSFGTGGRNTEAFF.

This clone was observed a handful of times. The chain is built from TRBV27 and TRBJ2-7; D possibly corresponds to TRBD1 (5 bases). Per germline, CDR1 MNHEY and CDR2 SMNVEV (reference sequence). Trimming pared 5 bases from V and 2 bases from J, leaving 16 bases between. The CDR3 length is 15 residues. CDR3 sequence (DNA): TGTGCCAGCAGTGGCGGCAGGGAACCAGCCTACGAGCAGTACTTC. This translates into CASSGGREPAYEQYF.

The V gene is TRBV7-2, the J gene TRBJ2-4; D unresolved. The CDR3 covers 14 residues. Trimming removed 3 bases from V and 0 bases from J, with 6 bases in between. CDR1 and CDR2 (germline): SGHTA, FQGNSA. CDR3 protein: CASSFSLAKNIQYF. CDR3 DNA sequence: TGTGCCAGCAGCTTCTCCCTAGCCAAAAACATTCAGTACTTC.

This chain connects TRBV7-9 to TRBJ2-2; no clear D. The CDR3 loop spans 15 amino acids. Trimming removed 5 bases from V and 6 bases from J, with 16 bases in between. Germline V gene data show CDR1 as SEHNR and CDR2 as FQNEAQ (reference sequence). CDR3 DNA sequence: TGTGCCAGCAGCCCACCACCTCCTCCCCCCGGGGAGCTGTTTTTT. It translates to CASSPPPPPPGELFF.

This clone was detected only once. V usage is TRBV5-8 and J usage is TRBJ2-7; possibly TRBD1 or TRBD2 for D (5 bases each). The CDR3 is 17 amino acids. Germline values: CDR1 SGHTS, CDR2 YDEGEE. The ends were cut back, 5 bases at V and 2 bases at J, with 23 bases in the middle. CDR3: CASSFPLPGPRAYEQYF. The CDR3 region has the DNA TGTGCCAGCAGTTTCCCTCTTCCGGGGCCCAGGGCCTACGAGCAGTACTTC.

The gene calls are TRBV9 and TRBJ2-6; D is perhaps TRBD1 (6 bases). This CDR3 comprises 17 residues. The germline gives CDR1 SGDLS, CDR2 YYNGEE. Trimming removed 6 bases at V and 0 bases at J, with 16 bases between. DNA of the CDR3: TGTGCCAGCACCCTTAGGACAGACCGCTCTGGGGCCAACGTCCTGACTTTC. Translated: CASTLRTDRSGANVLTF. Combining the CDR3 with reference TRBV9 and TRBJ2-6 gives the whole variable domain DSGVTQTPKHLITATGQRVTLRCSPRSGDLSVYWYQQSLDQGLQFLIQYYNGEERAKGNILERFSAQQFPDLHSELNLSSLELGDSALYFCASTLRTDRSGANVLTFGAGSRLTVL.

V gene TRBV5-1 combines with J gene TRBJ1-5; 8 bases fit TRBD1. The CDR3 consists of 16 residues. The J segment lost 2 bases and the V segment lost 4 bases, leaving 8 bases of the junction unmatched. The V gene's germline CDR1 is SGHRS and CDR2 YFSETQ. DNA of the CDR3: TGCGCCAGCAGCCCAATGCCGACAGGGGGCAATCAGCCCCAGCATTTT. This translates into CASSPMPTGGNQPQHF.

V usage is TRBV29-1 and J usage is TRBJ1-4; TRBD1 agrees at 7 bases. The CDR3 spans 14 residues. Germline loops: CDR1 SQVTM, CDR2 ANQGSEA. The J segment lost 3 bases and the V segment lost 5 bases, leaving 6 bases of the junction unmatched. Here the CDR3 reads CSVKKGAPNEKLFF. In DNA, the CDR3 is TGCAGCGTTAAAAAGGGGGCCCCTAATGAAAAACTGTTTTTT. Full variable domain (missing parts from reference TRBV29-1 and TRBJ1-4): SAVISQKPSRDICQRGTSLTIQCQVDSQVTMMFWYRQQPGQSLTLIATANQGSEATYESGFVIDKFPISRPNLTFSTLTVSNMSPEDSSIYLCSVKKGAPNEKLFFGSGTQLSVL.

This clone was seen many times. V and J are TRBV5-1 and TRBJ1-1; the D gene is possibly TRBD1 (5 bases). The CDR3 covers 14 residues. V lost 0 bases and J lost 6, with 12 bases in between. Per the germline V gene, CDR1 is SGHRS and CDR2 is YFSETQ. The DNA for the CDR3 is TGCGCCAGCAGCTTGGATCCTAGGGGACCTGAAGCTTTCTTT. It specifies CASSLDPRGPEAFF.

The chain combines TRBV2 with TRBJ1-5, with D possibly being TRBD1 (5 bases). Germline loops: CDR1 SNHLY, CDR2 FYNNEI. Trimming took 3 bases from V and 4 from J, leaving 10 bases between them. This CDR3 spans 14 amino acids. The CDR3 DNA reads TGTGCCAGCAGTGAGAGCAGGGTAAATCAGCCCCAGCATTTT. Translation gives CASSESRVNQPQHF.

This chain joins TRBV6-6 and TRBJ2-1; TRBD1 might be the D (6 bases). Germline lookup yields CDR1 MNHNY and CDR2 SVGAGI (reference sequence). Trimming shortened V by 8 bases and J by 8 bases, and 19 bases separated the two germline ends. The CDR3 has 14 residues. The CDR3 bases are TGTGCCAGCTTTCGGGCGCAGGGGATCCATGAGCAGTTCTTC. It yields the protein CASFRAQGIHEQFF.

The chain combines TRBV7-2 with TRBJ2-7; unclear D gene. Between the trimmed V and J ends, which lost 4 bases and 1 base, there was a span of 23 bases. The CDR3 is 18 residues long. Germline assignment: CDR1 SGHTA and CDR2 FQGNSA. This CDR3 is CASSSLGVRSKPSYEQYF. In DNA form, the CDR3 reads TGTGCCAGCAGCTCCCTCGGCGTTCGGTCAAAACCTTCCTACGAGCAGTACTTC.

The V call is TRBV5-6, the J call TRBJ1-3; no firm D call. This CDR3 spans 14 amino acids. Trimming removed 2 bases at V and 0 bases at J, with 6 bases between. Germline V gene data show CDR1 as SGHDT and CDR2 as YYEEEE. The CDR3 reads CASSLAGSGNTIYF. The CDR3 DNA sequence: TGTGCCAGCAGCTTAGCTGGCTCTGGAAACACCATATATTTT.

This clone was found once. This sample includes further DNA sequences coding for the same CDR3. The chain recombines TRBV9 with TRBJ2-1; 10 bases are shared with TRBD2. The CDR3 spans 15 residues. Trimming at V came to 4 bases and at J to 4 bases, leaving 5 bases not matched to a gene. The V gene's germline CDR1 is SGDLS and CDR2 YYNGEE. The CDR3 region has the DNA TGTGCCAGCAGCCCCCGGACTAGCGGTTACAATGAGCAGTTCTTC. It yields the protein CASSPRTSGYNEQFF.

The V and J genes are TRBV30 and TRBJ1-1, with D perhaps matching TRBD1 (6 bases). The CDR3 is made up of 16 amino acids. V dropped 2 bases and J dropped 5 bases, with 21 bases sitting between them. The germline V gene encodes CDR1 GTSNPN and CDR2 SVGIG (reference sequence). CDR3 protein: CAWSLQGGWGETEAFF. In DNA form, the CDR3 reads TGTGCCTGGAGTCTCCAAGGGGGGTGGGGAGAGACTGAAGCTTTCTTT.

V is TRBV7-9 and J is TRBJ2-5; tentative D call: TRBD1 (5 bases). The V gene's germline CDR1 is SEHNR and CDR2 FQNEAQ (reference sequence). Trimming pared 4 bases from V and 6 bases from J, leaving 12 bases between. CDR3 length: 13 residues. This CDR3 is CASSYIRGQTQYF. DNA for the CDR3: TGTGCCAGCAGCTACATTAGGGGTCAGACCCAGTACTTC.

The genes are TRBV19 and TRBJ2-7; D possibly corresponds to TRBD1 (6 bases). From germline, CDR1 is LNHDA and CDR2 SQIVND (reference sequence). V lost 3 bases to trimming and J lost 6 bases, with 15 bases between them. The CDR3 loop spans 14 amino acids. As DNA, the CDR3 is TGTGCCAGTAGTATCCGAACAGGGACCGGCGAGCAGTACTTC. This sequence encodes CASSIRTGTGEQYF.

This clone was seen ten or more times. The chain combines TRBV7-9 with TRBJ2-4; 8 bases are shared with TRBD2. CDR1 is SEHNR, CDR2 FQNEAQ, per germline (reference sequence). The CDR3 has 15 amino acids. The ends lost 4 bases at V and 5 bases at J; junction bases unmatched: 7. This CDR3 reads CASSSAGDYQNIQYF. As DNA, the CDR3 is TGTGCCAGCAGCTCAGCGGGAGATTACCAAAACATTCAGTACTTC.

This chain links TRBV21-1 with TRBJ1-5. TRBV21-1 is a pseudogene locus. The length of the CDR3 is 14 residues. CDR3 nucleotide sequence: TGTGCCAGCAGCAAAGCGAGAGGGGATCAGCCCCAGCATTTT. This encodes CASSKARGDQPQHF.